The 25 T cell receptor beta chains presented below share a single source sample, sequenced in a study of siplizumab effects on memory and regulatory T cells. Sequenced by immunoSEQ multiplex PCR; TCRdb stores in-frame clones only, minus some. This sample has 70,000 or so clones, with under 95% found just once. The sample comprised CD8+ T cells sorted from blood. The receptors shown here come from a human donor in good health.

The V gene is TRBV7-8, the J gene TRBJ1-1; maybe TRBD1 (5 bases). Deletions cut 4 bases from V and 5 bases from J, with 20 bases between. Germline lookup yields CDR1 SGHVS and CDR2 FQNEAQ. The CDR3 covers 16 residues. Here the CDR3 reads CASSSTDILKGTEAFF. CDR3 in DNA: TGTGCCAGCAGCTCAACGGACATTCTAAAAGGGACTGAAGCTTTCTTT.

This chain connects TRBV9 to TRBJ1-1; D is unresolved. The CDR3 is 15 amino acids. V shed 0 bases and J shed 3 bases, with 12 bases lying between them. Germline V lookup: CDR1 SGDLS, CDR2 YYNGEE. CDR3 in DNA: TGTGCCAGCAGCGTAGAGAGGGCGGATGACACTGAAGCTTTCTTT. This encodes CASSVERADDTEAFF.

The chain carries TRBV21-1 and TRBJ2-1; the D call TRBD2 from the table was never checked on the DNA. TRBV21-1 represents a pseudogene. The CDR3 has 15 amino acids. The CDR3 region is CASPLGSPPYNEQFF. CDR3 in DNA: TGTGCCAGCCCTCTAGGGAGCCCTCCCTACAATGAGCAGTTCTTC.

This clone was seen once. The chain combines TRBV4-1 with TRBJ1-2; 9 nucleotides align to TRBD1. This CDR3 comprises 15 residues. Unmatched junction bases numbered 4, after V lost 2 bases and J lost 3 bases. The germline gives CDR1 MGHRA, CDR2 YSYEKL. In DNA, the CDR3 is TGCGCCAGCAGCCAAAAACAGGGGGCGGACTATGGCTACACCTTC. Its protein product is CASSQKQGADYGYTF.

V and J are TRBV12-5 and TRBJ2-3; D call uncertain. This CDR3 is built from 14 residues. V shed 7 bases and J shed 5 bases, with 16 bases lying between them. CDR1 LGHNT and CDR2 FRNRAP come from the germline V gene. CDR3 amino acids: CASADTRSGDTQYF. CDR3 DNA sequence: TGTGCTAGTGCTGATACCAGAAGTGGAGATACGCAGTATTTT.

The chain carries TRBV7-9 and TRBJ1-2; no definite D call. The CDR3 sequence is 12 residues long. Trimming left V 7 bases short and J 4 bases short, with 10 bases between. Germline CDR1 and CDR2: SEHNR and FQNEAQ (reference sequence). This CDR3 reads CASTGDGYGYTF. CDR3 sequence (DNA): TGTGCCAGCACAGGAGATGGCTATGGCTACACCTTC.

The genes are TRBV7-6 and TRBJ2-1; 9 bases line up with TRBD2. Germline values: CDR1 SGHVS, CDR2 FNYEAQ. This CDR3 has 18 amino acids. V was clipped by 3 bases and J by 5 bases; unmatched bases: 14. The CDR3 coding sequence is TGTGCCAGCAGCTTTCAGATCTTTGGCGGGAGGGCCCACAATGAGCAGTTCTTC. Translated, it gives CASSFQIFGGRAHNEQFF.

A single count supports this clone. V usage is TRBV6-6 and J usage is TRBJ1-6, with D maybe TRBD1 (6 bases). The CDR3 is 14 amino acids. Trimming removed 6 bases at V and 8 bases at J, with 14 bases between. Germline-derived CDR1 and CDR2 are MNHNY and SVGAGI (reference sequence). The CDR3 DNA follows: TGTGCCAGCAGCCCCCTAGGGGGTTATTCACCCCTCCACTTT. Its translation is CASSPLGGYSPLHF.

This sequence joins TRBV9 and TRBJ1-2, with D unclear. The CDR3 has 15 residues. CDR1 is SGDLS, CDR2 YYNGEE, per germline. V gave up 0 bases and J gave up 2 bases, with 11 bases separating them. CDR3 in amino acids: CASSVGVGANYGYTF. CDR3 nucleotide sequence: TGTGCCAGCAGCGTAGGGGTGGGCGCCAACTATGGCTACACCTTC.

This sequence joins TRBV19 and TRBJ2-7; tentative D call: TRBD2 (6 bases). V was pared by 5 bases and J by 3 bases, with 11 bases between. CDR1 LNHDA and CDR2 SQIVND come from the germline V gene (reference sequence). The length of the CDR3 is 13 residues. The CDR3 DNA sequence: TGTGCCAGTAGTTCGGGGGTCTTCTACGAGCAGTACTTC. Residues: CASSSGVFYEQYF.

The J gene is TRBJ2-5, the V gene TRBV18; D unresolved. The J call is doubtful: the DNA matches TRBJ2-7 better. The CDR3 totals 14 residues. CDR1 KGHSH and CDR2 LQKENI come from the germline V gene. The CDR3, as DNA: TGTGCCAGCTCACCACCGTCCGGTGACTACGAGCAGTACTTC. This translates into CASSPPSGDYEQYF.

The rearrangement uses TRBV2 and TRBJ1-2; D unclear. CDR3 length equals 17 residues. The V end lost 7 bases, the J end lost 0 bases, and 21 bases lay between the germline ends. CDR1 is SNHLY, CDR2 FYNNEI, per germline. The CDR3 DNA is TGTGCCAGCACTGCGACGGGGTTCGGCCTAGCTAACTATGGCTACACCTTC. Its translation is CASTATGFGLANYGYTF.

This clone has a single count. This chain links TRBV7-9 with TRBJ2-7, with unresolved D. Germline-derived CDR1 and CDR2 are SEHNR and FQNEAQ (reference sequence). The V and J ends lost 1 base and 2 bases respectively, with 9 bases between them. This CDR3 contains 14 residues. CDR3 DNA: TGTGCCAGCAGCTTAGTGGGGTTTCCCTACGAGCAGTACTTC. This encodes CASSLVGFPYEQYF.

This chain connects TRBV7-6 to TRBJ1-2; a possible D gene is TRBD1 (6 bases). The germline V gene has CDR1 SGHVS and CDR2 FNYEAQ. The CDR3 runs 14 residues. The V end lost 1 base, the J end lost 4 bases, and 10 bases lay between the germline ends. The CDR3 region has the DNA TGTGCCAGCAGCTTAGAGCCGGGGGCCTATGGCTACACCTTC. Amino acids: CASSLEPGAYGYTF.

The chain couples TRBV19 to TRBJ1-1; D is possibly TRBD1 (5 bases). The V end was cut by 8 bases, the J end by 1 base, with 14 bases between. Germline V gene sequence: CDR1 LNHDA, CDR2 SQIVND (reference sequence). The CDR3 totals 14 residues. The DNA of the CDR3 is TGTGCCAGTGACTATAATGGGGGGAACACTGAAGCTTTCTTT. Its translation: CASDYNGGNTEAFF.

The chain carries TRBV23-1 and TRBJ2-3; D possibly uses TRBD1 or TRBD2 (5 bases each). TRBV23-1 is an open reading frame, and its role is uncertain. The CDR3 is 16 amino acids. Trimming removed 6 bases from V and 4 bases from J, with 20 bases in between. CDR3 amino acids: CASSRRGPEGPDTQYF. Written as DNA, the CDR3 is TGCGCCAGCAGCCGAAGGGGACCAGAAGGCCCAGATACGCAGTATTTT.

V and J are TRBV14 and TRBJ2-6, with D possibly TRBD1 on 5 matching bases. The CDR3 has 16 amino acids. V was clipped by 1 base and J by 5 bases, with 12 bases between them. Germline loops: CDR1 SGHDN, CDR2 FVKESK. This chain's CDR3 is CASSQGWGGWANVLTF. The CDR3 region has the DNA TGTGCCAGCAGCCAAGGGTGGGGCGGCTGGGCCAACGTCCTGACTTTC.

The V call is TRBV30, the J call TRBJ2-7; D is possibly TRBD1 (5 bases). The CDR3 contains 14 residues. Germline V gene sequence: CDR1 GTSNPN, CDR2 SVGIG (reference sequence). Deletions cut 5 bases from V and 2 bases from J, with 16 bases between. The CDR3 loop reads CAWDLGVPTYEQYF. The CDR3 nucleotides read TGTGCCTGGGACCTAGGGGTGCCTACCTACGAGCAGTACTTC.

The gene calls are TRBV4-1 and TRBJ2-1; D gene ambiguous. The CDR3 consists of 14 residues. The V gene's germline CDR1 is MGHRA and CDR2 YSYEKL. V was cut by 3 bases and J by 14 bases, with 20 bases left in between. The CDR3 region is CASSHPTQYSDKFF. CDR3 sequence (DNA): TGCGCCAGCAGCCACCCAACCCAGTATTCAGATAAGTTCTTC.

The rearrangement joins TRBV29-1 to TRBJ2-5; unclear D gene. Trimming took 7 bases from V and 6 from J, leaving 3 bases between them. Germline CDR1 SQVTM, CDR2 ANQGSEA. The CDR3 runs 8 residues. The CDR3 region is CSDQTQYF. CDR3 sequence (DNA): TGCAGCGATCAGACCCAGTACTTC.

DNA for the CDR3: TGTGCCAGCCGGCCCCGTGACTTTAACACTGAAGCTTTCTTT. As protein: CASRPRDFNTEAFF. V and J are TRBV28 and TRBJ1-1; D is ambiguous. Deletions cut 8 bases from V and 2 bases from J, with 15 bases between. Germline V CDR1 and CDR2: MDHEN, SYDVKM. The CDR3 runs to 14 residues.

V gene TRBV6-5 combines with J gene TRBJ2-1; TRBD2 aligns across 9 bases. Germline assignment: CDR1 MNHEY and CDR2 SVGAGI. V lost 5 bases, J lost 3 bases, and 5 bases stayed unmatched. This CDR3 spans 15 amino acids. The CDR3 protein is CASSRVAGDYNEQFF. DNA of the CDR3: TGTGCCAGCAGTAGAGTAGCGGGGGACTACAATGAGCAGTTCTTC.

The CDR3 nucleotides are TGTGCCAGTAGTATACCGGGACAGGGGTACGAGCAGTACTTC. This codes for CASSIPGQGYEQYF. This chain joins TRBV19 and TRBJ2-7; TRBD1 matches 10 bases. Germline V gene data show CDR1 as LNHDA and CDR2 as SQIVND (reference sequence). J was trimmed by 4 bases and V by 2 bases; bases with no gene match: 2. The CDR3 loop spans 14 amino acids.

The chain employs TRBV2 and TRBJ2-7; TRBD2 matches 10 bases. This CDR3 region has 14 residues. Germline V lookup: CDR1 SNHLY, CDR2 FYNNEI. After removal of 4 bases from V and 5 bases from J, the junction contained 5 bases not matched to a gene. The DNA for the CDR3 is TGTGCCAGCAGTGTGGCTAGCGGGGGAAACGAGCAGTACTTC. The encoded protein is CASSVASGGNEQYF. Full variable domain (missing parts from reference TRBV2 and TRBJ2-7): EPEVTQTPSHQVTQMGQEVILRCVPISNHLYFYWYRQILGQKVEFLVSFYNNEISEKSEIFDDQFSVERPDGSNFTLKIRSTKLEDSAMYFCASSVASGGNEQYFGPGTRLTVT.

The chain uses TRBV6-6 and TRBJ1-5; 10 bases agree with TRBD1. CDR3 length equals 14 residues. CDR1 is MNHNY, CDR2 SVGAGI, per germline (reference sequence). Trimming cost V 4 bases and J 4 bases; bases outside gene matches: 1. CDR3 coding DNA: TGTGCCAGCAGTTGGACAGGGGGGAATCAGCCCCAGCATTTT. Its protein is CASSWTGGNQPQHF.